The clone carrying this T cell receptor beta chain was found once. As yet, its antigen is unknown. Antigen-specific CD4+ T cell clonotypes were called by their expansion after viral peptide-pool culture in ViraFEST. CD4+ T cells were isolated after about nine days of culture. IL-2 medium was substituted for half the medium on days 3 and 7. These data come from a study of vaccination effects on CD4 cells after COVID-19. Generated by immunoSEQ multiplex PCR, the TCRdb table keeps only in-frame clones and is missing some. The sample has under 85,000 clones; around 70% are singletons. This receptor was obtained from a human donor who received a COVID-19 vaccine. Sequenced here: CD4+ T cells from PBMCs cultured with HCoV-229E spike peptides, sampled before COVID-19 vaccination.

CDR3 loop: CASSRGPGELFF. As DNA, the CDR3 is TGTGCCAGCAGTCGGGGGCCCGGGGAGCTGTTTTTT. The chain carries TRBV6-5 and TRBJ2-2; the D gene could be TRBD1 or TRBD2 (6 bases each). V gave up 5 bases and J gave up 6 bases, with 7 bases separating them. Germline V gene lookup returns CDR1 MNHEY and CDR2 SVGAGI. The CDR3 runs 12 residues.